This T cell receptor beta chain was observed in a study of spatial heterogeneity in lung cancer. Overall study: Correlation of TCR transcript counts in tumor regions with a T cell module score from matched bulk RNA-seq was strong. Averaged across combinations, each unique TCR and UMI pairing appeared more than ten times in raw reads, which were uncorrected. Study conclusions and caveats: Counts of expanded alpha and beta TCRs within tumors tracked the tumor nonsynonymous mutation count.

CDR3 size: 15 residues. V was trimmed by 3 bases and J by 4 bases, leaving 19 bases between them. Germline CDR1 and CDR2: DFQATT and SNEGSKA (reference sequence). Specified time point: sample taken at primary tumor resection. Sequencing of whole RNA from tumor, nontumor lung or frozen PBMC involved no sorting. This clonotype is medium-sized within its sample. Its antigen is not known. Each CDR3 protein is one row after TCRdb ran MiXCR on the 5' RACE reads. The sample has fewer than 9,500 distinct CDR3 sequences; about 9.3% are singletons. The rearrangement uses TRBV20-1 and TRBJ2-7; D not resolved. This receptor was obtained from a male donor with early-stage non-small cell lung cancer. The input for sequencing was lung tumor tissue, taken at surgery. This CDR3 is CSARPPSQYVYEQYF. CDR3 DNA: TGCAGTGCTAGGCCCCCAAGTCAGTACGTTTACGAGCAGTACTTC.